This T cell receptor beta chain came from a study of blood T cell repertoires in COVID-19. Study processing details: Nucleated cell number was recorded as an estimate derived from reference gene primer amplification. TCRdb's copy holds only in-frame clones and misses some; the assay was immunoSEQ multiplex PCR. V, J and clone size derive from that table, while D and trimming were established from the DNA sequence. The sample records some 130,000 clones, about 92% being singletons. Germline CDR1 LGHNT, CDR2 FRNRAP. The CDR3 has 14 amino acids. V lost 0 bases and J lost 10; bases outside the gene matches: 5. Enrolled during active infection, Seattle patients were then followed longitudinally.

What was sequenced was peripheral blood. The receptor's source is a man in his sixties with COVID-19, enrolled during active disease. The chain joins TRBV12-5 to TRBJ2-2, with TRBD1 matching 7 bases. CDR3 DNA sequence: TGTGCTAGTGGTTTGGTAAGGGGGCCCAAGGAGCTGTTTTTT. It yields the protein CASGLVRGPKELFF.